This entry is about one TCR beta chain. This specimen belongs to a study of cytomegalovirus exposure and HLA in healthy donors. The CDR3 totals 13 residues. CDR1 and CDR2 from the germline V gene are MNHEY and SVGAGI. Trimming removed 4 bases from V and 1 base from J, with 7 bases in between. PCR involved 60 Vbeta and 13 Jbeta primers. Original processing methods: In a later analysis, the count reached 80 million or so unique TCR beta chains, with about 11 million shared. Sequenced by immunoSEQ multiplex PCR; TCRdb stores in-frame clones only, minus some. V and J calls plus clone size are reproduced from that table; the DNA served to infer D and trimming. The table shows 150,000 to 200,000 clones, with approximately 67% occurring only once.

The TCR comes from a woman between 18 and 29 years old in good health and CMV-seropositive. The chain employs TRBV6-5 and TRBJ1-1; unclear D gene. The sequenced material came from PBMCs. CDR3 protein: CASSLNWNTEAFF. CDR3 DNA sequence: TGTGCCAGCAGTTTGAACTGGAACACTGAAGCTTTCTTT.